These 24 T cell receptor beta chains originate from one sample sequenced in a study of shared clonotypes between healthy human individuals. The protocol was immunoSEQ multiplex PCR, while the TCRdb copy is restricted to in-frame clones and leaves out a portion. Here the sample spans 500,000 to 650,000 clones, roughly 79% being singletons. The sequenced sample consisted of PBMCs. Receptors originate from a woman aged 40 to 55 in good health. Some clones in this sample may be carry-over from other donors' samples.

The genes are TRBV7-9 and TRBJ2-3, with D perhaps TRBD2 (5 bases). The V gene's germline CDR1 is SEHNR and CDR2 FQNEAQ (reference sequence). CDR3 size: 16 residues. V was cut by 1 base and J by 2 bases, with 13 bases left in between. CDR3 loop: CASSLVMGAVTDTQYF. The CDR3 bases are TGTGCCAGCAGCTTAGTTATGGGAGCGGTCACAGATACGCAGTATTTT.

The chain links TRBV28 to TRBJ2-7; 7 bases are a match to TRBD1. The CDR3 has 14 amino acids. Germline CDR1 is MDHEN and CDR2 is SYDVKM. Trimming at V came to 6 bases and at J to 0 bases, leaving 5 bases not matched to a gene. The CDR3, as DNA: TGTGCCAGCAGAACCGGGACAGCCTCCTACGAGCAGTACTTC. Translated, it gives CASRTGTASYEQYF.

There are a few counts of this clone. The rearrangement uses TRBV9 and TRBJ2-1, with 12 bases identical to TRBD2. The CDR3 loop spans 16 amino acids. Trimming removed 3 bases from V and 6 bases from J; junction bases left unmatched: 7. Germline values: CDR1 SGDLS, CDR2 YYNGEE. DNA of the CDR3: TGTGCCAGCAGCGGGCGACTAGCGGGAGCTTTCAATGAGCAGTTCTTC. This gives the protein CASSGRLAGAFNEQFF.

This clone was detected ten times or more. CDR3 DNA sequence: TGTGCCAGCAGTCTAAGACAGGGGACCGGGGAGCTGTTTTTT. This codes for CASSLRQGTGELFF. The gene calls are TRBV6-6 and TRBJ2-2; TRBD1 agrees at 8 bases. The germline V gene has CDR1 MNHNY and CDR2 SVGAGI (reference sequence). With V trimmed by 5 bases and J by 5 bases, 4 bases remained unmatched. The CDR3 contains 14 residues.

J is TRBJ1-2 and V is TRBV6-1, with 8 bases fitting TRBD1. The CDR3 has 15 amino acids. CDR1 and CDR2 from the germline V gene are MNHNS and SASEGT. V was pared by 4 bases and J by 0 bases, with 4 bases of the junction left unmatched. This CDR3 reads CASSAGTGPNYGYTF. In DNA, the CDR3 is TGTGCCAGCAGTGCCGGGACAGGCCCTAACTATGGCTACACCTTC.

The rearrangement links TRBV28 to TRBJ1-2; D is unresolved. With 6 bases removed from V and 0 bases from J, the gap between germline ends came to 8 bases. Germline V gives CDR1 MDHEN, CDR2 SYDVKM. This CDR3 has 13 amino acids. The CDR3 DNA reads TGTGCCAGCAGCGCCCCTTCTAACTATGGCTACACCTTC. Translation: CASSAPSNYGYTF.

The J gene is TRBJ2-7, the V gene TRBV19; D not resolved. Trimming stripped 3 bases from V and 0 bases from J, with 12 bases between. From germline, CDR1 is LNHDA and CDR2 SQIVND (reference sequence). The CDR3 has 15 amino acids. The CDR3 loop reads CASSIGQASSYEQYF. The CDR3 region has the DNA TGTGCCAGTAGTATTGGGCAGGCCAGCTCCTACGAGCAGTACTTC.

V and J are TRBV4-2 and TRBJ2-3, with D perhaps matching TRBD1 or TRBD2 (6 bases each). Germline V gene data show CDR1 as LGHNA and CDR2 as YNFKEQ. This CDR3 has 17 amino acids. V was clipped by 1 base and J by 2 bases, with 16 bases between them. Here the CDR3 DNA reads TGTGCCAGCAGCCAAGGTGGGGGGCAGATAAACACAGATACGCAGTATTTT. It translates to CASSQGGGQINTDTQYF.

The rearrangement links TRBV7-9 to TRBJ2-1, with D hard to call. Trimming took 1 base from V and 5 from J, leaving 12 bases between them. The CDR3 length is 15 residues. In germline, CDR1 is SEHNR, CDR2 FQNEAQ (reference sequence). CDR3 sequence: CASSLVVGQNNEQFF. CDR3 nucleotides: TGTGCCAGCAGCTTAGTGGTCGGGCAGAACAATGAGCAGTTCTTC.

Comment on this clone: A clone one base away is much larger, so this may be a read error. The V and J genes are TRBV2 and TRBJ2-7, with D maybe TRBD2 (5 bases). There are 12 residues in the CDR3. The V gene's germline CDR1 is SNHLY and CDR2 FYNNEI. V lost 8 bases to trimming and J lost 3 bases, with 11 bases between them. The chain's CDR3 is CASLGRGYEQYF. The CDR3 bases are TGTGCCAGCCTTGGACGGGGCTACGAGCAGTACTTC.

The chain employs TRBV30 and TRBJ2-1; 10 bases align to TRBD2. This CDR3 comprises 19 residues. J gave up 5 bases and V 3 bases, and 19 bases lay outside the gene matches. Germline assignment: CDR1 GTSNPN and CDR2 SVGIG (reference sequence). In nucleotides, the CDR3 is TGTGCCTGGAGCCTAAACGAGAAGAAAAGCGGGAGGGCAGACAATGAGCAGTTCTTC. It codes for CAWSLNEKKSGRADNEQFF. Together with reference TRBV30 and TRBJ2-1, the CDR3 gives the full variable domain: SQTIHQWPATLVQPVGSPLSLECTVEGTSNPNLYWYRQAAGRGLQLLFYSVGIGQISSEVPQNLSASRPQDRQFILSSKKLLLSDSGFYLCAWSLNEKKSGRADNEQFFGPGTRLTVL.

The chain uses TRBV29-1 and TRBJ2-1; maybe TRBD1 (6 bases). Per germline, CDR1 SQVTM and CDR2 ANQGSEA. The CDR3 has 12 amino acids. V shed 5 bases and J shed 7 bases, with 12 bases lying between them. CDR3 loop: CSVSGASNEQFF. The CDR3 bases are TGCAGCGTTTCAGGGGCGTCAAATGAGCAGTTCTTC.

The V call is TRBV5-1, the J call TRBJ2-7, with TRBD1 matching 7 bases. V lost 4 bases to trimming and J lost 3 bases; unmatched junction nucleotides: 10. Germline V lookup: CDR1 SGHRS, CDR2 YFSETQ. This CDR3 has 15 amino acids. CDR3 in DNA: TGCGCCAGCAGCCCGGGTGACAGGGCCTTCTACGAGCAGTACTTC. It is translated as CASSPGDRAFYEQYF.

This clone was counted ten times or more. The chain uses TRBV28 and TRBJ1-4; D uncertain. The CDR3 is 11 amino acids. CDR1 is MDHEN and CDR2 is SYDVKM in the germline V gene. V lost 7 bases to trimming and J lost 7 bases, with 7 bases between them. The CDR3 sequence is CASTEREKLFF. Here the CDR3 DNA reads TGTGCCAGCACCGAGCGTGAAAAACTGTTTTTT.

J is TRBJ2-7 and V is TRBV6-1; D perhaps matches TRBD2 (5 bases). Trimming stripped 3 bases from V and 4 bases from J, with 16 bases between. Germline V CDR1 and CDR2: MNHNS, SASEGT. The CDR3 contains 15 residues. The CDR3 protein is CASSDTGLAAYEQYF. CDR3 bases: TGTGCCAGCAGTGATACGGGGTTGGCCGCATACGAGCAGTACTTC.

As regards this clone: A much larger clone is a single base away; this may be a read error. No conserved phenylalanine or tryptophan is present at the end of the CDR3, so a read error is the likely explanation. V usage is TRBV5-6 and J usage is TRBJ2-7; D not resolved. Trimming took 1 base from V and 5 from J, leaving 10 bases between them. The CDR3 spans 13 residues. Germline V gene data show CDR1 as SGHDT and CDR2 as YYEEEE. This CDR3 reads CASSLQFVHEQYL. In DNA, the CDR3 is TGTGCCAGCAGCTTGCAGTTCGTCCACGAGCAGTACCTC.

The rearrangement links TRBV12-5 to TRBJ2-1; TRBD1 is a possible D gene (6 bases). The V end lost 6 bases, the J end lost 7 bases, and 16 bases lay between the germline ends. Germline-derived CDR1 and CDR2 are LGHNT and FRNRAP. The CDR3 extends over 14 amino acids. The CDR3 here is CASGTQGPRNEQFF. The CDR3 DNA follows: TGTGCTAGTGGGACCCAGGGGCCGCGGAATGAGCAGTTCTTC.

The chain joins TRBV7-2 to TRBJ1-1; no reliable D call. V lost 0 bases and J 5 bases, leaving 10 bases between the germline ends. Germline V gene sequence: CDR1 SGHTA, CDR2 FQGNSA. The CDR3 covers 14 residues. CDR3: CASSLARVETEAFF. In nucleotides, the CDR3 is TGTGCCAGCAGCTTAGCGAGGGTCGAAACTGAAGCTTTCTTT. Full variable domain (missing parts from reference TRBV7-2 and TRBJ1-1): GAGVSQSPSNKVTEKGKDVELRCDPISGHTALYWYRQSLGQGLEFLIYFQGNSAPDKSGLPSDRFSAERTGGSVSTLTIQRTQQEDSAVYLCASSLARVETEAFFGQGTRLTVV.

For the CDR3, the DNA is TGCGCCAGCAGTGGGACATCTAACTATGGCTACACCTTC. Residues: CASSGTSNYGYTF. V and J are TRBV5-1 and TRBJ1-2; D possibly corresponds to TRBD1 (6 bases). Germline CDR1 is SGHRS and CDR2 is YFSETQ. This CDR3 is 13 amino acids long. The ends were cut back, 5 bases at V and 0 bases at J, with 8 bases in the middle.

The chain carries TRBV10-3 and TRBJ2-3; TRBD1 aligns across 9 bases. Germline CDR1 ENHRY, CDR2 SYGVKD. V lost 6 bases, J lost 2 bases, and 3 bases stayed unmatched. The CDR3 consists of 14 residues. The CDR3 coding sequence is TGTGCCATCAGGGGGACAGGGATCACAGATACGCAGTATTTT. Protein sequence: CAIRGTGITDTQYF.

V gene TRBV2 combines with J gene TRBJ2-1; D is possibly TRBD2 (6 bases). This CDR3 has 12 residues. The V gene lost 8 bases and the J gene lost 8 bases, with 13 bases spanning the gap. Per germline, CDR1 SNHLY and CDR2 FYNNEI. CDR3 in amino acids: CASSDPGDEQFF. The CDR3 DNA follows: TGTGCCAGCTCGGATCCGGGAGATGAGCAGTTCTTC.

The chain joins TRBV28 to TRBJ2-2; D possibly corresponds to TRBD2 (6 bases). CDR1 MDHEN and CDR2 SYDVKM come from the germline V gene. The CDR3 spans 15 residues. Trimming left V 10 bases short and J 4 bases short, with 19 bases between. Written as DNA, the CDR3 is TGTGCCACCCGTGCCCTCCCCGGGGGCACCGGGGAGCTGTTTTTT. Amino acid sequence: CATRALPGGTGELFF.

As regards this clone: This sample includes further DNA sequences coding for the same CDR3. This sequence joins TRBV6-6 and TRBJ2-2, with unresolved D. This CDR3 has 14 residues. Germline CDR1 and CDR2: MNHNY and SVGAGI (reference sequence). Trimming shortened V by 6 bases and J by 3 bases, and 11 bases separated the two germline ends. CDR3 DNA sequence: TGTGCCAGCAGGTCGGGTACGGACACCGGGGAGCTGTTTTTT. The encoded protein is CASRSGTDTGELFF.

This clone has a single count. This sequence may be a read error, since a much larger clone differs from it by one base. J is TRBJ2-1 and V is TRBV4-2; the match to TRBD2 covers 13 bases. Germline CDR1 LGHNA, CDR2 YNFKEQ. CDR3 length: 16 residues. CDR3 sequence (DNA): TGTGCCAACAGCCGGCCGGGACTAGCGGGAAGTAATGAGCAGTTCTTC. It specifies CANSRPGLAGSNEQFF.